Listed here is a single T cell receptor beta chain. This entry belongs to a study of T cell changes during pregnancy in multiple sclerosis. Clones were read by immunoSEQ multiplex PCR, and TCRdb kept only the in-frame ones, dropping some. Among about 67,000 clones listed, 90% to 95% were seen once. CDR3 length: 15 residues. Germline CDR1 and CDR2: MNHEY and SVGAGI. Trimming shortened V by 2 bases and J by 3 bases, and 10 bases separated the two germline ends. This chain joins TRBV6-5 and TRBJ2-2; no firm D call. The sequence came from a female donor with multiple sclerosis, enrolled in a pregnancy study. Source: peripheral blood, taken in the second trimester of pregnancy. DNA of the CDR3: TGTGCCAGCAGTTACCAACCGGGTGACACCGGGGAGCTGTTTTTT. It yields the protein CASSYQPGDTGELFF.